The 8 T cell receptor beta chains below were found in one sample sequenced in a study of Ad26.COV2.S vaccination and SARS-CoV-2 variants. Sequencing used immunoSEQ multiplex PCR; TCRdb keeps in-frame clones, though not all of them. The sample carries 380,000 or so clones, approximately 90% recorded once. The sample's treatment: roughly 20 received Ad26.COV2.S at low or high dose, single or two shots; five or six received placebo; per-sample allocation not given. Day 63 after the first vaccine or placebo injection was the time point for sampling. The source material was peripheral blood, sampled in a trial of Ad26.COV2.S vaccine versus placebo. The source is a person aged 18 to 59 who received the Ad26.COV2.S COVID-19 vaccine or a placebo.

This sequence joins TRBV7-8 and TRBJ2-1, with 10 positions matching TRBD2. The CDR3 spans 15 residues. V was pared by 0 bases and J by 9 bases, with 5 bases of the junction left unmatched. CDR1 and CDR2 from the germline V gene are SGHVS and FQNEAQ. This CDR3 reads CASSLARTSGGEQFF. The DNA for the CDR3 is TGTGCCAGCAGCTTAGCGAGGACTAGCGGAGGTGAGCAGTTCTTC.

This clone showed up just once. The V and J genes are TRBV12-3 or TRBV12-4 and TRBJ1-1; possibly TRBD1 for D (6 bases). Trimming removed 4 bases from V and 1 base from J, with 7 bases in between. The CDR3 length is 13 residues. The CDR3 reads CASSSQGNTEAFF. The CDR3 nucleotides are TGTGCCAGCAGTTCACAGGGGAACACTGAAGCTTTCTTT.

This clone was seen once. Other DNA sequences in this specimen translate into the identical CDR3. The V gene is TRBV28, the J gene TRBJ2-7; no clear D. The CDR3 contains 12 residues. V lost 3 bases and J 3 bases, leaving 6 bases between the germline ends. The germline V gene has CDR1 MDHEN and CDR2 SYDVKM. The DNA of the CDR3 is TGTGCCAGCAGTTTCGAGGTCTACGAGCAGTACTTC. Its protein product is CASSFEVYEQYF. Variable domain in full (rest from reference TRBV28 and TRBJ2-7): DVKVTQSSRYLVKRTGEKVFLECVQDMDHENMFWYRQDPGLGLRLIYFSYDVKMKEKGDIPEGYSVSREKKERFSLILESASTNQTSMYLCASSFEVYEQYFGPGTRLTVT.

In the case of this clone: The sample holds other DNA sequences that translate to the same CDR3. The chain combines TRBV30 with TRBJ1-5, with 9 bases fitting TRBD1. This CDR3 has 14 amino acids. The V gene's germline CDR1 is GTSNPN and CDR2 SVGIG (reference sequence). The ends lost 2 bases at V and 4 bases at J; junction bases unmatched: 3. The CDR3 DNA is TGTGCCTGGAGTATTGGGACAGGGAATCAGCCCCAGCATTTT. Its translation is CAWSIGTGNQPQHF.

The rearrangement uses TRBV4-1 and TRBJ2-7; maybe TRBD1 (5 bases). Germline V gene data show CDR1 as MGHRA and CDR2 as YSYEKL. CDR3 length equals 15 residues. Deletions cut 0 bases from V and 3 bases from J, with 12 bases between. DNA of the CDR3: TGCGCCAGCAGCCAAGACCAGGGTCTTGGCTACGAGCAGTACTTC. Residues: CASSQDQGLGYEQYF.

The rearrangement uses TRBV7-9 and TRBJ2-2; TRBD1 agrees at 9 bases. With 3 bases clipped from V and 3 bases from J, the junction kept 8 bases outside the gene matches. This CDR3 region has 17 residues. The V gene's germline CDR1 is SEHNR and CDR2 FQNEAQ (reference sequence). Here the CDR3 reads CASSLGTGGFDTGELFF. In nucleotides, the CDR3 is TGTGCCAGCAGCTTGGGCACAGGGGGCTTTGACACCGGGGAGCTGTTTTTT. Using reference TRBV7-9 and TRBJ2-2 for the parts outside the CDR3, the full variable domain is DTGVSQNPRHKITKRGQNVTFRCDPISEHNRLYWYRQTLGQGPEFLTYFQNEAQLEKSRLLSDRFSAERPKGSFSTLEIQRTEQGDSAMYLCASSLGTGGFDTGELFFGEGSRLTVL.

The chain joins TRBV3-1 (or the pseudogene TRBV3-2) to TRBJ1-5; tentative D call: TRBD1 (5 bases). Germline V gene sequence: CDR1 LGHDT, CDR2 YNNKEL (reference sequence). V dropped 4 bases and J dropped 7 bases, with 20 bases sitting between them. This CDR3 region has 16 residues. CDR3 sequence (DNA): TGTGCCAGCAGCCCGGCGAGTGGGGCAGCGCGGCAGCCCCAGCATTTT. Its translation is CASSPASGAARQPQHF.

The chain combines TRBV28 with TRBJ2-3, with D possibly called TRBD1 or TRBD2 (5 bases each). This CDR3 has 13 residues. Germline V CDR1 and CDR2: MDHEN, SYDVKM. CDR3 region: CVTGTEFTDTQYF. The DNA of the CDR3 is TGTGTCACCGGGACCGAATTCACAGATACGCAGTATTTT.